What follows describes a single T cell receptor beta chain. Its antigen is still unknown. This specimen comes from a study of T-cell reconstitution after alpha-beta-depleted transplantation in children. Study-level points and caveats: The main origin of T-cell counts and diversity one year after transplant was newly produced T cells.

V was clipped by 8 bases and J by 2 bases, with 13 bases between them. Germline V gene lookup returns CDR1 SQVTM and CDR2 ANQGSEA. This CDR3 is 12 amino acids long. This sample's TCRbeta library carried unique molecular identifier barcodes. From the PCR reads, TCRdb called clonotypes with MiXCR, one entry per CDR3 protein. The sample contains some 600,000 distinct CDR3 sequences, 13% of which appear only once. The TCR sequence derives from a male patient between 5 and 17 years old who had a stem cell transplant for acute myeloid leukemia, so the T cells may come from the graft donor. This rearrangement joins TRBV29-1 to TRBJ2-7; D perhaps matches TRBD2 (6 bases). Sequenced here: PBMCs, mostly from graft donor cells, sampled 360 days after TCRalphabeta/CD19-depleted stem cell transplant. This chain's CDR3 is CSFRRDPYEQYF. CDR3 DNA sequence: TGCAGCTTCAGGCGGGACCCCTACGAGCAGTACTTC.